The 22 T cell receptor beta chains in this list originate from one sample, sequenced in a study of blood T cell repertoires in COVID-19. Assay used: immunoSEQ multiplex PCR; TCRdb lists only in-frame clones, some missing. This sample has a few hundred thousand clones; over 75% occur once, and the top ten carry approximately 2%. Sequencing used PBMCs or T cells enriched from blood (not recorded which). The receptors derive from a woman aged 45-65 years who had recovered from COVID-19.

This clone was detected a few times. The rearrangement uses TRBV28 and TRBJ1-1, with a possible D match to TRBD1 (6 bases). Trimming took off 2 bases at V and 11 bases at J, with 18 bases between the two ends. The CDR3 is made up of 14 amino acids. Per germline, CDR1 MDHEN and CDR2 SYDVKM. In DNA, the CDR3 is TGTGCCAGCAGTTTAACGGGGACCGGGACAAACGCTTTCTTT. Protein sequence: CASSLTGTGTNAFF.

The chain has TRBV18 and TRBJ2-5, with 8 positions matching TRBD2. This CDR3 has 16 amino acids. CDR1 and CDR2 (germline): KGHSH, LQKENI. Trimming cost V 2 bases and J 1 base; bases outside gene matches: 6. In DNA form, the CDR3 reads TGTGCCAGCTCACCATGGACTAGCCCGGGCCAAGAGACCCAGTACTTC. Its protein product is CASSPWTSPGQETQYF.

V is TRBV5-8 and J is TRBJ2-4; the match to TRBD1 covers 12 bases. From germline, CDR1 is SGHTS and CDR2 YDEGEE. CDR3 length: 18 amino acids. The V and J ends lost 4 bases and 1 base, in that order; junction bases with no gene match: 9. As DNA, the CDR3 is TGTGCCAGCAGCACCGGGACAGGGGGCGTATTGGCCAAAAACATTCAGTACTTC. Encoded protein: CASSTGTGGVLAKNIQYF.

The rearrangement uses TRBV28 and TRBJ2-7, with TRBD2 identical over 8 bases. The ends lost 5 bases at V and 3 bases at J; junction bases unmatched: 9. Germline V lookup: CDR1 MDHEN, CDR2 SYDVKM. The CDR3 loop spans 15 amino acids. CDR3 in DNA: TGTGCCAGCAGTGGGGTTGCCAGCGGGAGCTACGAGCAGTACTTC. It codes for CASSGVASGSYEQYF.

The rearrangement joins TRBV7-2 to TRBJ2-7, with D maybe TRBD1 (5 bases). Trimming left V 5 bases short and J 3 bases short, with 11 bases between. This CDR3 comprises 13 residues. The V gene's germline CDR1 is SGHTA and CDR2 FQGNSA. CDR3 bases: TGTGCCAGCAGCACAGACAGAATCTACGAGCAGTACTTC. Encoded protein: CASSTDRIYEQYF.

V usage is TRBV6-5 and J usage is TRBJ1-2; the match to TRBD1 covers 7 bases. The CDR3 contains 13 residues. Germline V gene sequence: CDR1 MNHEY, CDR2 SVGAGI. V lost 6 bases to trimming and J lost 7 bases; unmatched junction nucleotides: 8. The CDR3 nucleotides read TGTGCCAGCAGGACCGGGACAGCTAGTGGCTACACCTTC. Translated: CASRTGTASGYTF.

The CDR3 loop is CASSPGDRGIRYQETQYF. CDR3 coding DNA: TGTGCCAGCTCACCAGGGGACAGGGGAATCAGGTACCAAGAGACCCAGTACTTC. This chain joins TRBV18 and TRBJ2-5, with 10 bases identical to TRBD1. Germline assignment: CDR1 KGHSH and CDR2 LQKENI. J lost 0 bases, V lost 2 bases, and 9 bases had no gene match. This CDR3 comprises 18 residues.

The gene calls are TRBV7-9 and TRBJ2-1, with 7 bases identical to TRBD2. The CDR3 sequence is 15 residues long. CDR1 and CDR2 from the germline V gene are SEHNR and FQNEAQ (reference sequence). Unmatched junction bases numbered 7, after V lost 1 base and J lost 7 bases. The CDR3 protein is CASSLGREGWNEQFF. DNA for the CDR3: TGTGCCAGCAGCTTAGGGAGGGAGGGGTGGAATGAGCAGTTCTTC.

This clone was found once. The rearrangement joins TRBV6-5 to TRBJ1-1; 12 nucleotides align to TRBD1. V lost 2 bases to trimming and J lost 6 bases; unmatched junction nucleotides: 4. Germline V gene sequence: CDR1 MNHEY, CDR2 SVGAGI. The CDR3 contains 15 residues. CDR3 DNA sequence: TGTGCCAGCAGTTACAGAAGGGACAGGGGGCCTGAAGCTTTCTTT. Its translation is CASSYRRDRGPEAFF.

The chain joins TRBV5-6 to TRBJ2-7, with 8 bases aligning to TRBD1. Germline CDR1 and CDR2: SGHDT and YYEEEE. This CDR3 has 15 amino acids. J lost 3 bases, V lost 4 bases, and 9 bases had no gene match. In DNA form, the CDR3 reads TGTGCCAGCAGCGCGGGGTGGGGACAGGACTACGAGCAGTACTTC. Translated: CASSAGWGQDYEQYF.

The chain is built from TRBV5-1 and TRBJ1-4, with D perhaps matching TRBD1 (5 bases). The CDR3 totals 15 residues. Between the trimmed V and J ends, which lost 2 bases and 1 base, there was a span of 9 bases. CDR1 is SGHRS, CDR2 YFSETQ, per germline. CDR3 in DNA: TGCGCCAGCAGCTTTAATCAGGGAACTAATGAAAAACTGTTTTTT. Its translation: CASSFNQGTNEKLFF.

This chain joins TRBV30 and TRBJ1-6; 7 positions match TRBD1. Trimming at V came to 4 bases and at J to 7 bases, leaving 10 bases not matched to a gene. The CDR3 has 15 residues. CDR1 and CDR2 from the germline V gene are GTSNPN and SVGIG (reference sequence). The CDR3 bases are TGTGCCTGGACCATGGACAGGCCGGAGAATTCACCCCTCCACTTT. It yields the protein CAWTMDRPENSPLHF. The variable domain in full, completed from reference TRBV30 and TRBJ1-6, reads SQTIHQWPATLVQPVGSPLSLECTVEGTSNPNLYWYRQAAGRGLQLLFYSVGIGQISSEVPQNLSASRPQDRQFILSSKKLLLSDSGFYLCAWTMDRPENSPLHFGNGTRLTVT.

This clone is a singleton in its sample. The rearrangement links TRBV28 to TRBJ1-1; tentatively, D is TRBD1 (6 bases). The CDR3 contains 17 residues. Trimming stripped 5 bases from V and 3 bases from J, with 22 bases between. CDR1 and CDR2 (germline): MDHEN, SYDVKM. The CDR3 DNA reads TGTGCCAGCAGTCTTCACACCCGGGGGGCCGTGGACACTGAAGCTTTCTTT. Its translation: CASSLHTRGAVDTEAFF.

The chain couples TRBV4-1 to TRBJ2-5; tentatively, D is TRBD1 (5 bases). Germline V lookup: CDR1 MGHRA, CDR2 YSYEKL. V lost 2 bases and J 1 base, leaving 11 bases between the germline ends. The CDR3 is made up of 15 amino acids. In nucleotides, the CDR3 is TGCGCCAGCAGCCAATGGGGCAGCCCCCAAGAGACCCAGTACTTC. As protein: CASSQWGSPQETQYF.

The chain recombines TRBV2 with TRBJ1-5; TRBD1 agrees at 7 bases. The CDR3 is 15 residues long. The germline V gene has CDR1 SNHLY and CDR2 FYNNEI. V gave up 5 bases and J gave up 0 bases; unmatched junction bases: 4. The CDR3 DNA follows: TGTGCCAGCAGTACAGGGGAATATAGCAATCAGCCCCAGCATTTT. Protein: CASSTGEYSNQPQHF.

For the CDR3, the DNA is TGTGCCAGCGCGCGAGGGGGCCTCACAGATACGCAGTATTTT. It encodes CASARGGLTDTQYF. The chain couples TRBV6-5 to TRBJ2-3, with 7 bases that match TRBD1. Per the germline V gene, CDR1 is MNHEY and CDR2 is SVGAGI. J gave up 2 bases and V 8 bases, and 7 bases lay outside the gene matches. This CDR3 region has 14 residues.

The chain employs TRBV28 and TRBJ1-5; TRBD1 is a possible D gene (5 bases). Germline CDR1 reads MDHEN; CDR2 reads SYDVKM. Trimming left V 4 bases short and J 5 bases short, with 12 bases between. The CDR3 sequence is 14 residues long. The CDR3, as DNA: TGTGCCAGCAGTTCAGGTAGGGGTCATCAGCCCCAGCATTTT. Translated: CASSSGRGHQPQHF.

The chain joins TRBV7-9 to TRBJ2-1; 13 bases line up with TRBD2. Per the germline V gene, CDR1 is SEHNR and CDR2 is FQNEAQ (reference sequence). V trimming: 5 bases; J trimming: 9 bases; junction bases outside the gene matches: 7. The CDR3 runs to 15 residues. In DNA, the CDR3 is TGTGCCAGCAGCCAACGGACTAGCGGGAGAACTGAGCAGTTCTTC. Protein: CASSQRTSGRTEQFF.

The V and J genes are TRBV9 and TRBJ1-1; TRBD1 might be the D (5 bases). The germline V gene has CDR1 SGDLS and CDR2 YYNGEE. CDR3 length: 16 residues. V gave up 0 bases and J gave up 3 bases, with 15 bases separating them. CDR3 nucleotide sequence: TGTGCCAGCAGCGTAGGGCAGGGAAGACCAGACACTGAAGCTTTCTTT. Protein sequence: CASSVGQGRPDTEAFF.

This clone has just a few counts. The chain has TRBV5-6 and TRBJ2-5; TRBD2 agrees at 12 bases. After removal of 0 bases from V and 7 bases from J, the junction contained 10 bases not matched to a gene. CDR3 length: 17 amino acids. Germline V gene sequence: CDR1 SGHDT, CDR2 YYEEEE. The CDR3 region is CASSLVGGLAGFWTQYF. CDR3 nucleotides: TGTGCCAGCAGCTTGGTTGGCGGACTAGCGGGATTTTGGACCCAGTACTTC.

Notes on this clone: This sample also contains other DNA sequences that code for the same CDR3. The gene calls are TRBV28 and TRBJ2-7; D is undetermined. V was clipped by 6 bases and J by 4 bases, with 7 bases between them. Germline loops: CDR1 MDHEN, CDR2 SYDVKM. The CDR3 contains 11 residues. The CDR3 loop reads CASSPQYEQYF. The CDR3 bases are TGTGCCAGCAGCCCTCAGTACGAGCAGTACTTC.

The chain recombines TRBV12-5 with TRBJ2-7, with 11 bases aligning to TRBD2. With 2 bases clipped from V and 2 bases from J, the junction kept 8 bases outside the gene matches. This CDR3 comprises 17 residues. Germline assignment: CDR1 LGHNT and CDR2 FRNRAP. CDR3: CASGLTTGTSGAYEQYF. The DNA for the CDR3 is TGTGCTAGTGGTTTGACGACCGGGACTAGCGGTGCCTACGAGCAGTACTTC.